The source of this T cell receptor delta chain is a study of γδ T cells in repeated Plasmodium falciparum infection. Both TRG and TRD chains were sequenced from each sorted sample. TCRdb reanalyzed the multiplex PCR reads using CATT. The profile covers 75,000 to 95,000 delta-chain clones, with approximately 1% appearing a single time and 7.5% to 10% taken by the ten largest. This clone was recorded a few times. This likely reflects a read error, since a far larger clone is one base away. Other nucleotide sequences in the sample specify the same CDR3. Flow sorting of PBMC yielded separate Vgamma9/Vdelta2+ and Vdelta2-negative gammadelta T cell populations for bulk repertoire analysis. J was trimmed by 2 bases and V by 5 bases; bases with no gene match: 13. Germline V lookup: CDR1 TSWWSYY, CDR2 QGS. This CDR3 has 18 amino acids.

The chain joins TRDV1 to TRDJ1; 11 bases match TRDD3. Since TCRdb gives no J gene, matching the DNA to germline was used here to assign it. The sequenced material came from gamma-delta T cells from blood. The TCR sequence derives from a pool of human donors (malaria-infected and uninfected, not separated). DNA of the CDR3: TGTGCTCTTGGGCCTGGGGGATACCTCGTTGAGTATACCGATAAACTCATCTTT. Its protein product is CALGPGGYLVEYTDKLIF.